The present T cell receptor beta chain was sequenced within a study of regulatory T cells in long-lasting Graves disease. Study background: Recently diagnosed Graves' patients had received antithyroid drugs for under 3 months.

Both iRepertoire HTBI primers and Arm-PCR of CDR3 regions were used to build the TCR beta libraries. Via MiXCR, TCRdb re-called the multiplex PCR reads, giving one row per CDR3 protein. The sample holds hundreds of thousands of distinct CDR3 sequences; roughly 12% are singletons and the top ten take more than 8.5%. Indicated time point: newly diagnosed GD, antithyroid drugs for less than 3 months. Researchers made the TCR library from RNA that was extracted from PBMCs. The germline V gene encodes CDR1 SGHDT and CDR2 YYEEEE. CDR3 length: 17 amino acids. The ends were cut back, 0 bases at V and 3 bases at J, with 18 bases in the middle. The table lists this clonotype with a few counts. The data were also submitted as part of a second study, on T cells in Graves' hyperthyroidism and ophthalmopathy. In that study: The study used the HTBI primer set for a first-round RT-PCR of the TCR CDR3. A median roughly 6.6 months before onset, the model predicted ophthalmopathy.

The rearrangement links TRBV5-6 to TRBJ1-2; D ambiguous. The sequences come from peripheral blood mononuclear cells (PBMCs), collected at new diagnosis, from a patient treated with antithyroid drugs. The clonotype originates from a man under 40 with Graves disease. CDR3 loop: CASSLALLTPKDYGYTF. Written as DNA, the CDR3 is TGTGCCAGCAGCTTGGCCTTGTTAACCCCCAAGGACTATGGCTACACCTTC.